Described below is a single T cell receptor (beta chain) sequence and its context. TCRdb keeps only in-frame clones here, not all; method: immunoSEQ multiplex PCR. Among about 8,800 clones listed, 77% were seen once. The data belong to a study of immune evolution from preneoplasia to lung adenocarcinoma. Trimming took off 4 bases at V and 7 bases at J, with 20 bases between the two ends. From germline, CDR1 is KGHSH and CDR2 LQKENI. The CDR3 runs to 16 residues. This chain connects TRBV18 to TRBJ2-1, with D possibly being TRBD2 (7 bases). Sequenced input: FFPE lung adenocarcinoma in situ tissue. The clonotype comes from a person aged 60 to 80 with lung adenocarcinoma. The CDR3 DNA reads TGTGCCAGCTCACGCGGCCTACCGGGGGGCCCTAATGAGCAGTTCTTC. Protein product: CASSRGLPGGPNEQFF. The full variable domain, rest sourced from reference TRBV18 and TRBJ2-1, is NAGVMQNPRHLVRRRGQEARLRCSPMKGHSHVYWYRQLPEEGLKFMVYLQKENIIDESGMPKERFSAEFPKEGPSILRIQQVVRGDSAAYFCASSRGLPGGPNEQFFGPGTRLTVL.